The clone carrying this T cell receptor beta chain was seen many times. Time point noted: newly diagnosed GD, antithyroid drugs for less than 3 months. PBMCs were the source of the RNA used for TCR sequencing. CDR3 size: 13 residues. Trimming removed 10 bases from V and 13 bases from J, with 22 bases in between. This entry comes from a study of regulatory T cells in long-lasting Graves disease. According to the study, TCR beta libraries were built with iRepertoire HTBI primers and CDR3-region Arm-PCR. TCRdb redid the calling of the multiplex PCR reads with MiXCR, one entry per CDR3 protein. The data show about 530,000 distinct CDR3 sequences, roughly a sixth seen once. These data also formed part of another study, on T cells in Graves' hyperthyroidism and ophthalmopathy. That source reports: Ophthalmopathy could be told apart from stable hyperthyroidism with a 13 V-J model.

Sample: peripheral blood mononuclear cells (PBMCs), taken at new diagnosis, from a patient treated with antithyroid drugs. V gene TRBV12-3 or TRBV12-4 combines with J gene TRBJ1-4; D might be TRBD1 (5 bases). This receptor was taken from a woman aged 35-65 years with Graves disease. The chain's CDR3 is CATQGGGEARLFF. The CDR3 DNA reads TGTGCCACTCAGGGCGGTGGAGAGGCTAGACTGTTTTTT.